This is a list of T cell receptor beta chains from one sample in a study of blood T cells in healthy people across ages. TCRdb passed the 5' RACE reads through MiXCR, listing each CDR3 protein once. The repertoire consists of roughly 800,000 distinct CDR3 sequences, with roughly 25% occurring once and the leading ten covering 9.4%. This sample was also put to use in a study of T cells of mothers and their children.

Sequencing was performed on blood. The receptors shown here come from a boy aged 5-17 years in good health. Each CDR3 is given with its conserved first and last residue. Fields, in order: D gene, J gene, clone size, V gene, CDR3 DNA, CDR3 protein. The D gene is left open where the match is weak. Not every row has a clone size; where given, it reads once, few, many or a size class.

D gene: NA
J gene: TRBJ1-4
clone size: few
V gene: TRBV3-1
CDR3 DNA: TGTGCCAGCAGCCAAATGTTTGGTGAAAAACTGTTTTTT
CDR3 protein: CASSQMFGEKLFF

D gene: TRBD2
J gene: TRBJ2-3
clone size: once
V gene: TRBV12-3/TRBV12-4
CDR3 DNA: TGTGCCAGCAGCGGACTAGCGGGGGGGCGGACAGATACGCAGTATTTT
CDR3 protein: CASSGLAGGRTDTQYF

D gene: TRBD1
J gene: TRBJ2-7
clone size: few
V gene: TRBV6-2/TRBV6-3
CDR3 DNA: TGTGCCAGCAGTTACGGGGCCGGGACAGGGTACTTC
CDR3 protein: CASSYGAGTGYF

D gene: NA
J gene: TRBJ1-4
clone size: NA
V gene: TRBV4-2
CDR3 DNA: TGTGCCAGCAGCCAGGCCCTGATGCGGGAAAAACTGTTTTTT
CDR3 protein: CASSQALMREKLFF

D gene: NA
J gene: TRBJ2-1
clone size: many
V gene: TRBV4-2
CDR3 DNA: TGTGCCAGCAGCCAAGGACCCTACAATGAGCAGTTCTTC
CDR3 protein: CASSQGPYNEQFF

D gene: NA
J gene: TRBJ2-7
clone size: NA
V gene: TRBV12-5
CDR3 DNA: TGTGCTAGTGGGGACTCCGACAGGCCCTACGAGCAGTACTTC
CDR3 protein: CASGDSDRPYEQYF

D gene: NA
J gene: TRBJ2-1
clone size: NA
V gene: TRBV28
CDR3 DNA: TGTGCCAGCAGTTTCTATCGGTTGTACGGGTCCAATGAGCAGTTCTTC
CDR3 protein: CASSFYRLYGSNEQFF

D gene: TRBD2
J gene: TRBJ2-1
clone size: NA
V gene: TRBV7-2
CDR3 DNA: TGTGCCAGCAGCTTAGTAGGCGGGCGGGGGGTCTTCAATGAGCAGTTCTTC
CDR3 protein: CASSLVGGRGVFNEQFF

D gene: NA
J gene: TRBJ1-4
clone size: NA
V gene: TRBV7-8
CDR3 DNA: TGTGCCAGCAGCCTTCTCAGAGGACATTTTGAAAAACTGTTTTTT
CDR3 protein: CASSLLRGHFEKLFF

D gene: NA
J gene: TRBJ2-1
clone size: NA
V gene: TRBV5-1
CDR3 DNA: TGCGCCAGCAGCTTTAGACGGAACAATGAGCAGTTCTTC
CDR3 protein: CASSFRRNNEQFF

D gene: NA
J gene: TRBJ1-1
clone size: NA
V gene: TRBV29-1
CDR3 DNA: TGCAGCGTTGAACTCCTACCGGACCATCGGGGGGACGGCACTGAAGCTTTCTTT
CDR3 protein: CSVELLPDHRGDGTEAFF

D gene: NA
J gene: TRBJ1-1
clone size: NA
V gene: TRBV7-6
CDR3 DNA: TGTGCCAGCAGCTTAGATCCCGGGCTTTTGGAAGCTTTCTTT
CDR3 protein: CASSLDPGLLEAFF

D gene: TRBD1
J gene: TRBJ2-1
clone size: NA
V gene: TRBV25-1
CDR3 DNA: TGTGCCAGCAGTAACACCGGGACAGGGTTTTTTGGTGAGCAGTTCTTC
CDR3 protein: CASSNTGTGFFGEQFF

D gene: NA
J gene: TRBJ1-4
clone size: NA
V gene: TRBV29-1
CDR3 DNA: TGCAGCGTCGGGGGTAAGGGAAAGACAACTAATGAAAAACTGTTTTTT
CDR3 protein: CSVGGKGKTTNEKLFF

D gene: TRBD1
J gene: TRBJ2-2
clone size: NA
V gene: TRBV25-1
CDR3 DNA: TGTGCCAGCAAACTCGGGACAGTGAACACCGGGGAGCTGTTTTTT
CDR3 protein: CASKLGTVNTGELFF

D gene: TRBD2
J gene: TRBJ2-5
clone size: NA
V gene: TRBV5-1
CDR3 DNA: TGCGCCAGCAACGAGCGGCGGCGGGGGGACCAAGAGACCCAGTACTTC
CDR3 protein: CASNERRRGDQETQYF

D gene: TRBD1
J gene: TRBJ2-7
clone size: NA
V gene: TRBV20-1
CDR3 DNA: TGCAGTGCCCCGGACAGGGCTAGATACGAGCAGTACTTC
CDR3 protein: CSAPDRARYEQYF

D gene: NA
J gene: TRBJ2-1
clone size: NA
V gene: TRBV12-3/TRBV12-4
CDR3 DNA: TGTGCCAGCAGAGCCGGGTCCTACAATGAGCAGTTCTTC
CDR3 protein: CASRAGSYNEQFF

D gene: NA
J gene: TRBJ2-5
clone size: few
V gene: TRBV28
CDR3 DNA: TGTGCCAGCAGTTTCGTCCCGGGGGCAGGGGAGACCCAGTACTTC
CDR3 protein: CASSFVPGAGETQYF

D gene: NA
J gene: TRBJ2-5
clone size: NA
V gene: TRBV15
CDR3 DNA: TGTGCCACCAGCATTGCGACTAGCCAAGAGACCCAGTACTTC
CDR3 protein: CATSIATSQETQYF

D gene: NA
J gene: TRBJ2-3
clone size: few
V gene: TRBV4-3
CDR3 DNA: TGCGCCAGCAGCCAAGTAGTTTACACAGATACGCAGTATTTT
CDR3 protein: CASSQVVYTDTQYF

D gene: NA
J gene: TRBJ1-5
clone size: NA
V gene: TRBV29-1
CDR3 DNA: TGCAGCGCTCTTAACGGAAATCAGCCCCAGCATTTT
CDR3 protein: CSALNGNQPQHF

D gene: NA
J gene: TRBJ2-1
clone size: few
V gene: TRBV24-1
CDR3 DNA: TGTGCCACCAGTGATTGGCGGGGTGAGCAGTTCTTC
CDR3 protein: CATSDWRGEQFF

D gene: NA
J gene: TRBJ2-5
clone size: NA
V gene: TRBV7-3
CDR3 DNA: TGTGCCAGCAGCTTATATGGGGAATACCAAGAGACCCAGTACTTC
CDR3 protein: CASSLYGEYQETQYF

D gene: TRBD2
J gene: TRBJ2-1
clone size: few
V gene: TRBV20-1
CDR3 DNA: TGCAGTGCTAATGACGGGGGGGCGGATGAGCAGTTCTTC
CDR3 protein: CSANDGGADEQFF

D gene: NA
J gene: TRBJ1-2
clone size: few
V gene: TRBV29-1
CDR3 DNA: TGCAGCGGGTGGGACATCAAGAGAGGTGGCTACACCTTC
CDR3 protein: CSGWDIKRGGYTF

D gene: TRBD1
J gene: TRBJ2-7
clone size: few
V gene: TRBV10-3
CDR3 DNA: TGTGCCATCCGGGACAGGGTCTACGAGCAGTACTTC
CDR3 protein: CAIRDRVYEQYF

D gene: NA
J gene: TRBJ2-7
clone size: few
V gene: TRBV28
CDR3 DNA: TGTGCCAGCAGTCGGGTGGCTGGACAAGGCTACGAGCAGTACTTC
CDR3 protein: CASSRVAGQGYEQYF

D gene: TRBD2
J gene: TRBJ2-5
clone size: NA
V gene: TRBV7-7
CDR3 DNA: TGTGCTAGCCGCAATATGGGAGGGAGCGCAGGGTACCAAGAGACCCAGTACTTC
CDR3 protein: CASRNMGGSAGYQETQYF

D gene: NA
J gene: TRBJ1-1
clone size: NA
V gene: TRBV9
CDR3 DNA: TGTGCCAGCAGCGTAGGAGGGGTCATGAACACTGAAGCTTTCTTT
CDR3 protein: CASSVGGVMNTEAFF

D gene: NA
J gene: TRBJ1-1
clone size: NA
V gene: TRBV3-1
CDR3 DNA: TGTGCCAGCAGCCAAGGACCTATGAACACTGAAGCTTTCTTT
CDR3 protein: CASSQGPMNTEAFF

D gene: NA
J gene: TRBJ2-3
clone size: NA
V gene: TRBV18
CDR3 DNA: TGTGCCAGCTCACAACGGACTAGCACAGATACGCAGTATTTT
CDR3 protein: CASSQRTSTDTQYF

D gene: NA
J gene: TRBJ2-5
clone size: NA
V gene: TRBV29-1
CDR3 DNA: TGCAGCTCGAGCCCGGGCAGCGCCCTTCAAGAGACCCAGTACTTC
CDR3 protein: CSSSPGSALQETQYF

D gene: NA
J gene: TRBJ2-5
clone size: NA
V gene: TRBV11-1
CDR3 DNA: TGTGCCAGCAGCTTTACGGGGAGTACAGAGACCCAGTACTTC
CDR3 protein: CASSFTGSTETQYF

D gene: NA
J gene: TRBJ2-7
clone size: few
V gene: TRBV5-1
CDR3 DNA: TGCGCCAGCAGCCAAGGACAGCACTCCTACGAGCAGTACTTC
CDR3 protein: CASSQGQHSYEQYF

D gene: NA
J gene: TRBJ1-5
clone size: NA
V gene: TRBV20-1
CDR3 DNA: TGCAGTGCTAGAGATTCGAGACGAGACAATCAGCCCCAGCATTTT
CDR3 protein: CSARDSRRDNQPQHF

D gene: NA
J gene: TRBJ1-5
clone size: few
V gene: TRBV12-3/TRBV12-4
CDR3 DNA: TGTGCCAGCAGGCCCCAGGGAGGAGGTCAGCCCCAGCATTTT
CDR3 protein: CASRPQGGGQPQHF

D gene: TRBD2
J gene: TRBJ2-3
clone size: few
V gene: TRBV5-1
CDR3 DNA: TGCGCCAGCAGCGACGGACTAGCGGCGCAGTATTTT
CDR3 protein: CASSDGLAAQYF

D gene: TRBD1
J gene: TRBJ2-7
clone size: few
V gene: TRBV3-1
CDR3 DNA: TGTGCCAGCAGCCAAGGACAGGGGGTGACCTACGAGCAGTACTTC
CDR3 protein: CASSQGQGVTYEQYF

D gene: NA
J gene: TRBJ2-1
clone size: few
V gene: TRBV14
CDR3 DNA: TGTGCCAGCAGCCAAGATCTATTTGGAGATGAGCAGTTCTTC
CDR3 protein: CASSQDLFGDEQFF

D gene: TRBD2
J gene: TRBJ2-5
clone size: few
V gene: TRBV7-2
CDR3 DNA: TGTGCCAGCAGCTTATCCCCCTCACTAGCGGGAGGGGAAGAGACCCAGTACTTC
CDR3 protein: CASSLSPSLAGGEETQYF

D gene: TRBD2
J gene: TRBJ2-3
clone size: few
V gene: TRBV24-1
CDR3 DNA: TGTGCCACCAGTGGGATTAGCGGGAACCTCTTCACAGATACGCAGTATTTT
CDR3 protein: CATSGISGNLFTDTQYF

D gene: NA
J gene: TRBJ2-6
clone size: few
V gene: TRBV10-3
CDR3 DNA: TGTGCCATCTTCGACGCCGGGGCCAACGTCCTGACTTTC
CDR3 protein: CAIFDAGANVLTF

D gene: NA
J gene: TRBJ2-1
clone size: NA
V gene: TRBV9
CDR3 DNA: TGTGCCAGCAGCGTATATGAGCAGGCGCAGTTCTTC
CDR3 protein: CASSVYEQAQFF

D gene: TRBD1
J gene: TRBJ2-7
clone size: NA
V gene: TRBV5-1
CDR3 DNA: TGCGCCAGCACCCCGCAGGCAGGGGGCGCGTACGAGCAGTACTTC
CDR3 protein: CASTPQAGGAYEQYF

D gene: TRBD2
J gene: TRBJ2-5
clone size: NA
V gene: TRBV7-9
CDR3 DNA: TGTGCCAGCAGCTCCGGCAGCGGGGGCAGAGAGACCCAGTACTTC
CDR3 protein: CASSSGSGGRETQYF

D gene: TRBD1
J gene: TRBJ1-5
clone size: few
V gene: TRBV28
CDR3 DNA: TGTGCCAGCATCCGGAGGGACAGGGTTCAGCCCCAGCATTTT
CDR3 protein: CASIRRDRVQPQHF

D gene: NA
J gene: TRBJ2-1
clone size: NA
V gene: TRBV20-1
CDR3 DNA: TGCAGTGCTAGAGGAGTGGGGGGATCCAATGAGCAGTTCTTC
CDR3 protein: CSARGVGGSNEQFF

D gene: NA
J gene: TRBJ2-7
clone size: NA
V gene: TRBV29-1
CDR3 DNA: TGCAGCGTTGTTAGGTACTACGAGCAGTACTTC
CDR3 protein: CSVVRYYEQYF

D gene: NA
J gene: TRBJ2-7
clone size: few
V gene: TRBV29-1
CDR3 DNA: TGCAGCGTTGTAGGGGACAACTACGAGCAGTACTTC
CDR3 protein: CSVVGDNYEQYF